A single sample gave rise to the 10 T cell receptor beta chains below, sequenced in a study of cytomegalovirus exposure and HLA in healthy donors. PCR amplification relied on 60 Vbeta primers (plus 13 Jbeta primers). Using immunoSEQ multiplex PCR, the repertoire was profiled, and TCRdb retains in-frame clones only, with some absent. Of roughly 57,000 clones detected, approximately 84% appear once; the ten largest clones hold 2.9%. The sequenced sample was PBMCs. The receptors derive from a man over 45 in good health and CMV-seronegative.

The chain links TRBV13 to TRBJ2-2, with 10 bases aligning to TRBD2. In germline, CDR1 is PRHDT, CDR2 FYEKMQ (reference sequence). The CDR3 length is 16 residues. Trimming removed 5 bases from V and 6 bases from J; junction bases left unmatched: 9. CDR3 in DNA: TGTGCCAGCAGCGGAACGGGACTAGCGTGGGCCGGGGAGCTGTTTTTT. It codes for CASSGTGLAWAGELFF.

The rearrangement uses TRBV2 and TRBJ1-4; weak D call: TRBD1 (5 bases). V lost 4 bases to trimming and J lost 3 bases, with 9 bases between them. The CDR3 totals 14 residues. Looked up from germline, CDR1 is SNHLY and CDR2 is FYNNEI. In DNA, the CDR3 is TGTGCCAGCAGTGTGCAGGGTGCTAATGAAAAACTGTTTTTT. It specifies CASSVQGANEKLFF.

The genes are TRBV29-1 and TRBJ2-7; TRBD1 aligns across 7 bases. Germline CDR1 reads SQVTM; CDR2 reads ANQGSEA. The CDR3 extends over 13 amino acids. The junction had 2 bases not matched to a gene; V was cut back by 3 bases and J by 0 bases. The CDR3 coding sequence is TGCAGCGTTGAGAGGACAGGCTCCTACGAGCAGTACTTC. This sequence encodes CSVERTGSYEQYF.

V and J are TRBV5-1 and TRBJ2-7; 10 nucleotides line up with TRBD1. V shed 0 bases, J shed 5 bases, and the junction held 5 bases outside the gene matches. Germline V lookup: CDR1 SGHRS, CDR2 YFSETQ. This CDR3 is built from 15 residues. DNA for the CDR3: TGCGCCAGCAGCTTGGCAGGGACAGGGGTCCACGAGCAGTACTTC. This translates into CASSLAGTGVHEQYF.

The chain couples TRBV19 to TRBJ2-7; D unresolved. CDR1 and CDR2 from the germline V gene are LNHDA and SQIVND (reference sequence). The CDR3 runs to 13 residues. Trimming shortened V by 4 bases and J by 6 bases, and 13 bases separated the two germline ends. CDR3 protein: CASSRSNVGEQYF. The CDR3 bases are TGTGCCAGTAGTAGATCGAATGTCGGCGAGCAGTACTTC. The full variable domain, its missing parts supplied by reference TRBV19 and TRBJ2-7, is DGGITQSPKYLFRKEGQNVTLSCEQNLNHDAMYWYRQDPGQGLRLIYYSQIVNDFQKGDIAEGYSVSREKKESFPLTVTSAQKNPTAFYLCASSRSNVGEQYFGPGTRLTVT.

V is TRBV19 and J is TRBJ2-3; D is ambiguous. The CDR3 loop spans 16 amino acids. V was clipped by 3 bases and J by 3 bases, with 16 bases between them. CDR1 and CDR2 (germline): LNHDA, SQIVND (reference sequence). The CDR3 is CASSILPGSRTDTQYF. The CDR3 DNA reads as TGTGCCAGTAGTATCCTCCCCGGCTCTAGGACAGATACGCAGTATTTT.

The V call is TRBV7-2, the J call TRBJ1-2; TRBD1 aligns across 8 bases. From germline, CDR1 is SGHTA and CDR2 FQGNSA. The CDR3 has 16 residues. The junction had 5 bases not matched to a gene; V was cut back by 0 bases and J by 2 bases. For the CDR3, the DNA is TGTGCCAGCAGCTTAGCCCGGACAGGGCACAACTATGGCTACACCTTC. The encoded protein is CASSLARTGHNYGYTF.

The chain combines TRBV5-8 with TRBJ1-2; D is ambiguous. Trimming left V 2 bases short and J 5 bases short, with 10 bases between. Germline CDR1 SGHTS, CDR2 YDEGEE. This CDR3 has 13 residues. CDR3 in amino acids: CASSLQYGYGYTF. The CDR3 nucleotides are TGTGCCAGCAGCTTACAGTATGGATATGGCTACACCTTC.

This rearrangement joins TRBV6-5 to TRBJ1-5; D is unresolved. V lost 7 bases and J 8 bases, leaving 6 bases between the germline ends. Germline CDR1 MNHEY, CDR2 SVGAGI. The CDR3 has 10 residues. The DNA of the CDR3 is TGTGCCAGCAACCAGGAGCCCCAGCATTTT. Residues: CASNQEPQHF.

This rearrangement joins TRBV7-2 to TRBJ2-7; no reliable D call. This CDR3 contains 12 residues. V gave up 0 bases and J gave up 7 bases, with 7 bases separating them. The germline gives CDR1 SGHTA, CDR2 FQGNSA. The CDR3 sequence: CASSLARSEQYF. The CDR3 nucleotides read TGTGCCAGCAGCTTAGCGCGAAGTGAGCAGTACTTC.